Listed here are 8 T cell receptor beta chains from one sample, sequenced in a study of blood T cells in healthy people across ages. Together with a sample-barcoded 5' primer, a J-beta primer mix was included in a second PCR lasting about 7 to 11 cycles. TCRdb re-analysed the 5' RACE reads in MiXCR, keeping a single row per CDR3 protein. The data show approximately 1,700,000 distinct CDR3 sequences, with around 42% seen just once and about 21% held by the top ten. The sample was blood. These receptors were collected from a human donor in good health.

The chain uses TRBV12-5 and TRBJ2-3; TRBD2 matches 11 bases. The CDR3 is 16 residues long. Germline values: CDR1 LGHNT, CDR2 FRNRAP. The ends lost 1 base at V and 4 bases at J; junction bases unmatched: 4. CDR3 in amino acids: CASGLGTSGGPDTQYF. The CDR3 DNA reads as TGTGCTAGTGGTTTGGGTACTAGCGGGGGCCCAGATACGCAGTATTTT.

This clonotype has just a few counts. CDR3 nucleotides: TGTGCCAGCAGCCAAGCTGGTGGTGTTGAAGAGACCCAGTACTTC. Translation: CASSQAGGVEETQYF. The chain carries TRBV4-2 and TRBJ2-5, with no clear D. Germline V gene lookup returns CDR1 LGHNA and CDR2 YNFKEQ. The V and J ends lost 1 base and 3 bases respectively, with 12 bases between them. The CDR3 extends over 15 amino acids.

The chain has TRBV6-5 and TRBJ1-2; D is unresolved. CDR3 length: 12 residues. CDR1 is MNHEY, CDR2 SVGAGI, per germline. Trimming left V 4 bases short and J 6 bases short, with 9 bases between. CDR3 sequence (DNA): TGTGCCAGCAGTTGGAATGGAGATGGCTACACCTTC. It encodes CASSWNGDGYTF.

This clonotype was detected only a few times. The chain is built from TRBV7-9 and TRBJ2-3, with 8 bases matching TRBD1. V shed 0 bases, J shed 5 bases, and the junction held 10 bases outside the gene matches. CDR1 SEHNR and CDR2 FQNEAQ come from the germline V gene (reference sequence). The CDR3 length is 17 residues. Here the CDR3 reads CASSLALDRDEKDTQYF. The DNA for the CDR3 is TGTGCCAGCAGCTTAGCCCTGGACAGGGACGAGAAAGATACGCAGTATTTT. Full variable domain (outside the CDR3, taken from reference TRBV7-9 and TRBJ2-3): DTGVSQNPRHKITKRGQNVTFRCDPISEHNRLYWYRQTLGQGPEFLTYFQNEAQLEKSRLLSDRFSAERPKGSFSTLEIQRTEQGDSAMYLCASSLALDRDEKDTQYFGPGTRLTVL.

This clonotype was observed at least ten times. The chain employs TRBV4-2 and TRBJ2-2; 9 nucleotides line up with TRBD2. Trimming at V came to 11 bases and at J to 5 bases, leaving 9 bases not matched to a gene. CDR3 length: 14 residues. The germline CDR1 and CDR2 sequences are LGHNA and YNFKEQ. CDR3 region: CAASPLAGTGELFF. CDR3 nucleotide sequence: TGTGCCGCGTCTCCGCTAGCGGGGACCGGGGAGCTGTTTTTT.

The CDR3 here is CASSLLPGQNIQYF. DNA of the CDR3: TGTGCCAGCAGCTTACTCCCGGGACAGAACATTCAGTACTTC. This chain links TRBV7-2 with TRBJ2-4, with 7 bases fitting TRBD1. CDR1 and CDR2 (germline): SGHTA, FQGNSA. This CDR3 contains 14 residues. J gave up 7 bases and V 2 bases, and 5 bases lay outside the gene matches.

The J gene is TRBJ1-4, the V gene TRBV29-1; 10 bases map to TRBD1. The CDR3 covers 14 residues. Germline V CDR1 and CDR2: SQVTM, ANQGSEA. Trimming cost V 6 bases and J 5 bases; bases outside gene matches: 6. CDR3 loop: CSVEWGQGNEKLFF. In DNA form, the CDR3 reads TGCAGCGTCGAGTGGGGACAGGGGAATGAAAAACTGTTTTTT.

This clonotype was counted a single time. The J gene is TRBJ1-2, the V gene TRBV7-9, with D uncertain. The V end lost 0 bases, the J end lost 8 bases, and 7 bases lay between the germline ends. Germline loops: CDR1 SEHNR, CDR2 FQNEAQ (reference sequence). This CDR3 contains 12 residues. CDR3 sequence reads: CASSLAMRGYTF. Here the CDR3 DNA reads TGTGCCAGCAGCTTAGCGATGAGGGGCTACACCTTC.